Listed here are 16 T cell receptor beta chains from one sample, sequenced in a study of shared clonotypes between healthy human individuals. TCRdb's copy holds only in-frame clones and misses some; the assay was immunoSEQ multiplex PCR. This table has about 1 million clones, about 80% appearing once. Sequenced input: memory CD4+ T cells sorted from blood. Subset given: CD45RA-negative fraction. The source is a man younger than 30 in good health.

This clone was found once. The CDR3, as DNA: TGTGCCATCAGTGGCCAACAGGGGAGCGAGCAGTACTTC. Translated: CAISGQQGSEQYF. This chain links TRBV10-3 with TRBJ2-7; 7 bases match TRBD1. Germline V gene sequence: CDR1 ENHRY, CDR2 SYGVKD. After removal of 4 bases from V and 6 bases from J, the junction contained 6 bases not matched to a gene. This CDR3 is built from 13 residues.

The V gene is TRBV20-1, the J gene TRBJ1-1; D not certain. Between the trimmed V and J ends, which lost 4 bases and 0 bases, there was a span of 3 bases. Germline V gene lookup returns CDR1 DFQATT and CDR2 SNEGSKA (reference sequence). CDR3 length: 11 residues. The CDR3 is CSAKMNTEAFF. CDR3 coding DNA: TGCAGTGCTAAAATGAACACTGAAGCTTTCTTT.

The CDR3 nucleotides read TGTGCCAGCAGCCGGACCGGGACGGCCTCCTACGAGCAGTACTTC. Amino acid sequence: CASSRTGTASYEQYF. The chain uses TRBV11-1 and TRBJ2-7; D possibly uses TRBD1 or TRBD2 (5 bases each). V was trimmed by 5 bases and J by 0 bases, leaving 14 bases between them. The germline V gene encodes CDR1 SGHAT and CDR2 FQDESV (reference sequence). This CDR3 has 15 amino acids.

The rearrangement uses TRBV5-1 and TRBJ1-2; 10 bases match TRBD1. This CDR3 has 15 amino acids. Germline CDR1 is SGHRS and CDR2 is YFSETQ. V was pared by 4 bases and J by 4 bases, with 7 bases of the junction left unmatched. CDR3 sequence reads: CASSHGTGEGYGYTF. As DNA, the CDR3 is TGCGCCAGCAGCCACGGGACAGGGGAGGGCTATGGCTACACCTTC.

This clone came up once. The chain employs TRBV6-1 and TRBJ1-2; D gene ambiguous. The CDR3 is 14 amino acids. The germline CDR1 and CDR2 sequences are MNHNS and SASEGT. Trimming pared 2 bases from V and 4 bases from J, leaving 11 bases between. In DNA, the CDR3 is TGTGCCAGCAGTGAATCCTCAGACCGCTATGGCTACACCTTC. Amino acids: CASSESSDRYGYTF.

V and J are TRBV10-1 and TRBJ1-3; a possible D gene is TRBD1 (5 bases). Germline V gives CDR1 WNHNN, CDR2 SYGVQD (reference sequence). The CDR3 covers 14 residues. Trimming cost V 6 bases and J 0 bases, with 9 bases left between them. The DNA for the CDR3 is TGCGCCAGCAGCACAGGCGTCTCTGGAAACACCATATATTTT. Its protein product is CASSTGVSGNTIYF.

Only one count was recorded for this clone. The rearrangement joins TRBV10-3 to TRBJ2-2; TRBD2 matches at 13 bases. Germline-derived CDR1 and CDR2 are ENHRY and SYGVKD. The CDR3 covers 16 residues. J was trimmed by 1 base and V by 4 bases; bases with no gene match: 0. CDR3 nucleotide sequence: TGTGCCATCAGTGGACTAGCGGGGGGGAACACCGGGGAGCTGTTTTTT. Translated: CAISGLAGGNTGELFF.

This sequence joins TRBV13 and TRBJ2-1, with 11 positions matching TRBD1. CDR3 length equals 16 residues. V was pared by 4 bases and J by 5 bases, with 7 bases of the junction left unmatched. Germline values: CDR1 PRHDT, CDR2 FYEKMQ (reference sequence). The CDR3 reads CASSSTGTGGHNEQFF. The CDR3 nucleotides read TGTGCCAGCAGCTCCACCGGGACAGGGGGTCACAATGAGCAGTTCTTC.

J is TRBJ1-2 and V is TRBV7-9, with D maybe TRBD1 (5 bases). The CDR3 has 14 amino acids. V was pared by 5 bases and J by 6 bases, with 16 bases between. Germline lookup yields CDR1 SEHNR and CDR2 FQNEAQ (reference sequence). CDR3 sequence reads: CASSPRWGLDGYTF. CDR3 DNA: TGTGCCAGCAGCCCGAGGTGGGGGTTGGATGGCTACACCTTC.

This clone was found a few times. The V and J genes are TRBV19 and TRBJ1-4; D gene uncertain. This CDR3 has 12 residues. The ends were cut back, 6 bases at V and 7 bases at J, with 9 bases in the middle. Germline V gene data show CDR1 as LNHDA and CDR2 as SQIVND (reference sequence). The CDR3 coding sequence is TGTGCCAGTAGCGATGTCGGTGAAAAACTGTTTTTT. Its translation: CASSDVGEKLFF. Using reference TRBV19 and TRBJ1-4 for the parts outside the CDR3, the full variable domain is DGGITQSPKYLFRKEGQNVTLSCEQNLNHDAMYWYRQDPGQGLRLIYYSQIVNDFQKGDIAEGYSVSREKKESFPLTVTSAQKNPTAFYLCASSDVGEKLFFGSGTQLSVL.

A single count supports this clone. CDR3 loop: CASSQQGANTGELFF. The CDR3 region has the DNA TGCGCCAGCAGCCAACAGGGAGCGAACACCGGGGAGCTGTTTTTT. This rearrangement joins TRBV4-3 to TRBJ2-2; either TRBD1 or TRBD2 may supply D (5 bases each). The length of the CDR3 is 15 residues. Trimming removed 2 bases at V and 0 bases at J, with 7 bases between. Germline V gene sequence: CDR1 LGHNA, CDR2 YSLEER.

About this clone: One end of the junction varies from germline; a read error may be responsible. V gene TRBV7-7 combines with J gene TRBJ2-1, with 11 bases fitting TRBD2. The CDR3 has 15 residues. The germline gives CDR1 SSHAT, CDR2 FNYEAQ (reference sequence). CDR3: CASSLGLAVYNEQFF. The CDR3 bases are TGTGCTAGCAGCCTGGGACTAGCGGTATACAATGAGCAGTTCTTC.

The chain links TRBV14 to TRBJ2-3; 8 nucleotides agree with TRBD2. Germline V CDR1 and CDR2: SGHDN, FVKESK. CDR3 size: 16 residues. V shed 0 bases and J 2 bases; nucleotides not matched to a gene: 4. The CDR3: CASSQDWTSLTDTQYF. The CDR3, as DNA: TGTGCCAGCAGCCAAGATTGGACTAGCCTCACAGATACGCAGTATTTT.

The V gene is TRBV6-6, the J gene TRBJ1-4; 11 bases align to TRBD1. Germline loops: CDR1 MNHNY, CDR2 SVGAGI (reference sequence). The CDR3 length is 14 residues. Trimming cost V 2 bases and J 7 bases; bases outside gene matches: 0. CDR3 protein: CASSYGQGAEKLFF. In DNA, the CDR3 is TGTGCCAGCAGTTACGGACAGGGGGCTGAAAAACTGTTTTTT.

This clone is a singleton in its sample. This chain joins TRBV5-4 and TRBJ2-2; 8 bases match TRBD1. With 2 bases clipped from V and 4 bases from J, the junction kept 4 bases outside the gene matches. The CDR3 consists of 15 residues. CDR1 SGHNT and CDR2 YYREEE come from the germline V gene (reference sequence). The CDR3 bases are TGTGCCAGCAGCTTCGACAGGGGACGCACCGGGGAGCTGTTTTTT. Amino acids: CASSFDRGRTGELFF. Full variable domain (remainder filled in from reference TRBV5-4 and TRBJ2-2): ETGVTQSPTHLIKTRGQQVTLRCSSQSGHNTVSWYQQALGQGPQFIFQYYREEENGRGNFPPRFSGLQFPNYSSELNVNALELDDSALYLCASSFDRGRTGELFFGEGSRLTVL.

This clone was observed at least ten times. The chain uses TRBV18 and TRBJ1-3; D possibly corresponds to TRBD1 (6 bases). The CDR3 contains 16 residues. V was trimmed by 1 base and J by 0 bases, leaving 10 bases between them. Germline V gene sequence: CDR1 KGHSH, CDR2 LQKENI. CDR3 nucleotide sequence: TGTGCCAGCTCACCACAACCACAGGGCTCTGGAAACACCATATATTTT. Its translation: CASSPQPQGSGNTIYF.